This T cell receptor (beta chain) was sequenced in a study of blood T cell repertoires in COVID-19. Across the whole study: Acute and convalescent COVID-19 specimens originated in the United States, Italy and Spain. T cells, B-cell-depleted T cells, or PBMCs provided the cDNA or gDNA that served as material.

In the authors' workflow: Reference gene primer amplification yielded estimated nucleated cell counts. Sequencing used immunoSEQ multiplex PCR; TCRdb keeps in-frame clones, though not all of them. V and J calls and clone size are given by that table; D and trimming were obtained from the DNA. The table records roughly 200,000 clones, 80% to 85% of them present only once. Seattle participants joined during active infection and were tracked over time. The ends were cut back, 4 bases at V and 2 bases at J, with 16 bases in the middle. The CDR3 has 17 residues. Per germline, CDR1 SGHRS and CDR2 YFSETQ. The sequencing sample was made of peripheral blood. This TCR came from a woman older than 75 with COVID-19, enrolled during active disease. The genes are TRBV5-1 and TRBJ2-6; the D gene is possibly TRBD1 (7 bases). This chain's CDR3 is CASSIRQGGTGANVLTF. CDR3 nucleotide sequence: TGCGCCAGCAGCATCCGACAGGGAGGAACTGGGGCCAACGTCCTGACTTTC.